This T cell receptor beta chain is drawn from a study of cytomegalovirus exposure and HLA in healthy donors. The CDR3 runs to 13 residues. V was trimmed by 2 bases and J by 3 bases, leaving 10 bases between them. Per germline, CDR1 GTSNPN and CDR2 SVGIG (reference sequence). This clone was observed a few times. Its antigen is not identified. Study-wide findings and caveats: Per a later analysis, HLA-associated TCR beta chains showed more clonal expansion than other, equally common TCR beta chains.

The PCR contained 60 Vbeta and 13 Jbeta primers. Clones were read by immunoSEQ multiplex PCR, and TCRdb kept only the in-frame ones, dropping some. This repertoire shows roughly 150,000 clones, almost 80% found once; its top ten account for roughly 10%. The genes are TRBV30 and TRBJ2-5, with D unclear. The specimen was PBMCs. The TCR sequence derives from a man between 18 and 35 years old in good health and CMV-seropositive. The DNA of the CDR3 is TGTGCCTGGAGTCGCAGACAAAAAGAGACCCAGTACTTC. This gives the protein CAWSRRQKETQYF.